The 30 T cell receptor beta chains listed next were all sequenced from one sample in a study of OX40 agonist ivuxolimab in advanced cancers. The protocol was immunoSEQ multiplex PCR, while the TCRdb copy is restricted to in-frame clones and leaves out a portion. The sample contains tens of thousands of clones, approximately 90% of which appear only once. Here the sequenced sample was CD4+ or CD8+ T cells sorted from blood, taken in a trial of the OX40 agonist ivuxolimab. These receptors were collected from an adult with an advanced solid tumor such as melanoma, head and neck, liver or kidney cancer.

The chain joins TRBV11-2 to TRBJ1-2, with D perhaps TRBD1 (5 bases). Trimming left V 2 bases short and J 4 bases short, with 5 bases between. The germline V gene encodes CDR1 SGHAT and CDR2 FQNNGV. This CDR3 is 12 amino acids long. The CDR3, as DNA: TGTGCCAGCAGCTTAAGGGGCTATGGCTACACCTTC. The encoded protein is CASSLRGYGYTF. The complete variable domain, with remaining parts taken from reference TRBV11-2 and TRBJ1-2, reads EAGVAQSPRYKIIEKRQSVAFWCNPISGHATLYWYQQILGQGPKLLIQFQNNGVVDDSQLPKDRFSAERLKGVDSTLKIQPAKLEDSAVYLCASSLRGYGYTFGSGTRLTVV.

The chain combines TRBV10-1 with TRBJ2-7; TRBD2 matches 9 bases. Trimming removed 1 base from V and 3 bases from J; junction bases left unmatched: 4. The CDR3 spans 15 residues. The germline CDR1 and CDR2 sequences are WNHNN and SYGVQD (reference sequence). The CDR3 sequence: CASSEFLAGSYEQYF. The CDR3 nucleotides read TGCGCCAGCAGTGAGTTTCTAGCGGGAAGCTACGAGCAGTACTTC.

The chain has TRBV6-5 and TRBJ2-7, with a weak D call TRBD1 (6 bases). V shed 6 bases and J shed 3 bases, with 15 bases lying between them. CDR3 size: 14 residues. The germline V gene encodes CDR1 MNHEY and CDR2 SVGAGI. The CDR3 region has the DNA TGTGCCAGCAGCCGCAGGGGCGCAGTCTACGAGCAGTACTTC. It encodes CASSRRGAVYEQYF.

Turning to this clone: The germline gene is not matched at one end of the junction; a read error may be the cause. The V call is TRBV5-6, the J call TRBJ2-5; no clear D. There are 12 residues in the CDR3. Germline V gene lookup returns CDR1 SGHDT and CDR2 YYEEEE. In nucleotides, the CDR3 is TGTGCCAGCAGAGAAGGAACCGGGCCATCGAACTTC. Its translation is CASREGTGPSNF.

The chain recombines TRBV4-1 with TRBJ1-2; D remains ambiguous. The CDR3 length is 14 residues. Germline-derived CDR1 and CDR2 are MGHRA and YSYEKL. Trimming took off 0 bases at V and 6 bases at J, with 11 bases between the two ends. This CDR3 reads CASSQEQERDGYTF. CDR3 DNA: TGCGCCAGCAGCCAAGAGCAGGAGCGGGATGGCTACACCTTC.

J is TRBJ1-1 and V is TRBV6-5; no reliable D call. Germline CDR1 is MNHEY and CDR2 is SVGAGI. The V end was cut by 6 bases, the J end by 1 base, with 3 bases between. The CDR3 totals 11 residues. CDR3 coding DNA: TGTGCCAGCAGAAAGAACACTGAAGCTTTCTTT. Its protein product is CASRKNTEAFF.

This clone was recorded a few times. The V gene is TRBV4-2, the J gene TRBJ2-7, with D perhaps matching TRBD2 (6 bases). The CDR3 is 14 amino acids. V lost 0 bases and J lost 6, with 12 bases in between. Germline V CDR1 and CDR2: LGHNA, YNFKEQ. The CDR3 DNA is TGTGCCAGCAGCCAAGAAGGGCGGGGTTCCGAGCAGTACTTC. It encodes CASSQEGRGSEQYF.

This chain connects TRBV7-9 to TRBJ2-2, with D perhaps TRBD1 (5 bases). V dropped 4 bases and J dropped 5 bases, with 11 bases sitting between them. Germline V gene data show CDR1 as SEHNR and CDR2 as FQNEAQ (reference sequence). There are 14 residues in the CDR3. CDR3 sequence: CASSYGHSTGELFF. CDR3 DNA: TGTGCCAGCAGCTACGGACACTCGACCGGGGAGCTGTTTTTT.

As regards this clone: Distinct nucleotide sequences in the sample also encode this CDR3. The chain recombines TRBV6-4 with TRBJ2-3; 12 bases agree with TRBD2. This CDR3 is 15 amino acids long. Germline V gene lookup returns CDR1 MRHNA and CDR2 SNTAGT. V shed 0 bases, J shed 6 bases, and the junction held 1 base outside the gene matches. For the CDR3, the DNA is TGTGCCAGCAGTGACTCGACTAGCGGGAGTGATACGCAGTATTTT. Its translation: CASSDSTSGSDTQYF.

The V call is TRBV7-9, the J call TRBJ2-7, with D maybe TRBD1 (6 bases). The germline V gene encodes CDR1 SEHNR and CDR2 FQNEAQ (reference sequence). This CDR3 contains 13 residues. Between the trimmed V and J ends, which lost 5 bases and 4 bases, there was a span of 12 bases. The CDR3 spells CASSVRDTYEQYF. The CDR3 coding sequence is TGTGCCAGCAGCGTCCGGGACACATACGAGCAGTACTTC.

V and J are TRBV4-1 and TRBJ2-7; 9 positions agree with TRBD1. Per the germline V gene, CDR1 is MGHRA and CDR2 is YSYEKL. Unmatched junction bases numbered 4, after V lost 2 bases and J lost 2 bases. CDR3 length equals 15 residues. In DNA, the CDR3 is TGCGCCAGCAGCCAAATGACAGGGGGAGCCTACGAGCAGTACTTC. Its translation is CASSQMTGGAYEQYF.

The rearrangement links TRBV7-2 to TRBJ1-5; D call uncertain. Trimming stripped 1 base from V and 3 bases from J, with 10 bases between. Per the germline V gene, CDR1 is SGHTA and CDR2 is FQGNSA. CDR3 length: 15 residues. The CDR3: CASSLEAGYNQPQHF. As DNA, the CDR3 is TGTGCCAGCAGCTTAGAGGCCGGCTACAATCAGCCCCAGCATTTT.

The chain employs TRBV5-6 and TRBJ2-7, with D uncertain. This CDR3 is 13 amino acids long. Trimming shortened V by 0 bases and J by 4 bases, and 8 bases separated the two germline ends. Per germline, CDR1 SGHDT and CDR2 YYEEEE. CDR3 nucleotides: TGTGCCAGCAGCTTGGCGGCACCTTACGAGCAGTACTTC. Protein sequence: CASSLAAPYEQYF.

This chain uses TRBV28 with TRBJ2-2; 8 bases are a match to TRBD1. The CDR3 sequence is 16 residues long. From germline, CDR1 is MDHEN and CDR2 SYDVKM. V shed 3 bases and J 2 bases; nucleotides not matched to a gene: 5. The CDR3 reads CASSFWTGSNTGELFF. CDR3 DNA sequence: TGTGCCAGCAGTTTCTGGACAGGGAGCAACACCGGGGAGCTGTTTTTT.

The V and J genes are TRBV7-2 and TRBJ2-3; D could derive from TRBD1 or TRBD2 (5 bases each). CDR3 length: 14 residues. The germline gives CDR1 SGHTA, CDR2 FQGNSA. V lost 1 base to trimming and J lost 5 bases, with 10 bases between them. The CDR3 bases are TGTGCCAGCAGCTTAGGGGGGATGCGAGATACGCAGTATTTT. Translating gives CASSLGGMRDTQYF. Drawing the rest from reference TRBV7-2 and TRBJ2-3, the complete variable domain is GAGVSQSPSNKVTEKGKDVELRCDPISGHTALYWYRQSLGQGLEFLIYFQGNSAPDKSGLPSDRFSAERTGGSVSTLTIQRTQQEDSAVYLCASSLGGMRDTQYFGPGTRLTVL.

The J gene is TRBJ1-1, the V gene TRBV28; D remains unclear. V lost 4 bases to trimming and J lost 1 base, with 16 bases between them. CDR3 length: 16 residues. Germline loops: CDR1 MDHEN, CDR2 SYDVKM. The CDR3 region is CASSSNRRQANTEAFF. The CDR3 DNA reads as TGTGCCAGCAGTTCAAATAGGCGGCAGGCGAACACTGAAGCTTTCTTT.

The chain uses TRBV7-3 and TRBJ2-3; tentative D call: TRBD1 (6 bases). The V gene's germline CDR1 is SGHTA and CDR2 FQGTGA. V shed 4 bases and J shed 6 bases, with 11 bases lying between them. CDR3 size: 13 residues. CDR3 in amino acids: CASSSPGVDTQYF. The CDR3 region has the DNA TGTGCCAGCAGCTCCCCAGGGGTTGATACGCAGTATTTT.

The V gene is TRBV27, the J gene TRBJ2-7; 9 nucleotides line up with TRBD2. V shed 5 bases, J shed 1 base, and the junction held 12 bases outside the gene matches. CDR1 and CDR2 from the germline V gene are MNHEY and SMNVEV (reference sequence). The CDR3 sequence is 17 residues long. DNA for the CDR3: TGTGCCAGCAGTCCGGTCGGTGTGCGGGAGGGGTCCTACGAGCAGTACTTC. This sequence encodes CASSPVGVREGSYEQYF.

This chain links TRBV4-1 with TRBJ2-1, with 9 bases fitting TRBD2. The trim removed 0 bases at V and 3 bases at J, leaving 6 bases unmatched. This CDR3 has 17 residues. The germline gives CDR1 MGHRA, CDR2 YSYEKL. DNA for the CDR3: TGCGCCAGCAGCCAAGAATCTCTAGCGGGAAGCTACAATGAGCAGTTCTTC. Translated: CASSQESLAGSYNEQFF.

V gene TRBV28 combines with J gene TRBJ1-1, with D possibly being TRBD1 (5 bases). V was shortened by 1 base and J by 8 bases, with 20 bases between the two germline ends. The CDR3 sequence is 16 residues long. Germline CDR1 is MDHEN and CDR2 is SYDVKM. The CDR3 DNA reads TGTGCCAGCAGTTTATCATATCTTGGGGCGGGGGTCGAAGCTTTCTTT. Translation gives CASSLSYLGAGVEAFF.

As DNA, the CDR3 is TGTGCCAGCAGCGTAGGGGAGGGAATGAACACTGAAGCTTTCTTT. This gives the protein CASSVGEGMNTEAFF. The V call is TRBV9, the J call TRBJ1-1; D ambiguous. The CDR3 covers 15 residues. V lost 0 bases, J lost 0 bases, and 9 bases lay in between. Germline V lookup: CDR1 SGDLS, CDR2 YYNGEE.

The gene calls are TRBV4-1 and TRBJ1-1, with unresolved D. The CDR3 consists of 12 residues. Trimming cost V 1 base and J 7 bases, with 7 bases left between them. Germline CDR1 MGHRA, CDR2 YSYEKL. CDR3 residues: CASSQGGIEAFF. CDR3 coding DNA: TGCGCCAGCAGCCAAGGGGGTATTGAAGCTTTCTTT.

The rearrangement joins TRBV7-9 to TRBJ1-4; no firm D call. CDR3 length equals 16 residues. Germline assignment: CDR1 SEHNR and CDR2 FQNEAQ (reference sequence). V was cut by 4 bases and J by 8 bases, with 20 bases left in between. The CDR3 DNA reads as TGTGCCAGCAGCTCCCTCGAGGCCGGAAGAGAAGAAAAACTGTTTTTT. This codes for CASSSLEAGREEKLFF.

CDR3 region: CASSGGTGAYEQYF. Written as DNA, the CDR3 is TGTGCCAGCAGCGGGGGGACAGGGGCCTACGAGCAGTACTTC. The chain employs TRBV2 and TRBJ2-7, with TRBD1 matching over 10 bases. The CDR3 extends over 14 amino acids. Germline loops: CDR1 SNHLY, CDR2 FYNNEI. The V gene end was trimmed by 6 bases and the J gene end by 2 bases; junction bases not matched to a gene: 4.

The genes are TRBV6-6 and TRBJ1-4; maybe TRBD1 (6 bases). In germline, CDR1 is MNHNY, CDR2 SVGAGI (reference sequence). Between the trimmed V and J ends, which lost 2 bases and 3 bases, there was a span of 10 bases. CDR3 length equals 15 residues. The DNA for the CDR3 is TGTGCCAGCAGTTACCTGGCAGGGGCTAATGAAAAACTGTTTTTT. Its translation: CASSYLAGANEKLFF.

CDR3 nucleotides: TGTGCCAGCAGCACCACTAGCGGGAGCTACGAGCAGTACTTC. The encoded protein is CASSTTSGSYEQYF. The chain is built from TRBV28 and TRBJ2-7; TRBD2 matches at 11 bases. Germline CDR1 and CDR2: MDHEN and SYDVKM. The CDR3 is 14 residues long. With V trimmed by 6 bases and J by 3 bases, 4 bases remained unmatched.

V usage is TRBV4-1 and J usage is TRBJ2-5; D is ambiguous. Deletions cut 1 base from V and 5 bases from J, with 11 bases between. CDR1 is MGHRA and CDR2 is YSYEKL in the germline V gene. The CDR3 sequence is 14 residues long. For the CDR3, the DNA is TGCGCCAGCAGCCAAGGGAGACTCGGGGAGACCCAGTACTTC. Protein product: CASSQGRLGETQYF.

The CDR3 bases are TGTGCCAGCAGCTTGACAGGGGTGAACACTGAAGCTTTCTTT. Residues: CASSLTGVNTEAFF. The chain links TRBV7-9 to TRBJ1-1; 8 bases fit TRBD1. Germline CDR1 is SEHNR and CDR2 is FQNEAQ (reference sequence). The CDR3 has 14 residues. With 3 bases clipped from V and 0 bases from J, the junction kept 0 bases outside the gene matches.

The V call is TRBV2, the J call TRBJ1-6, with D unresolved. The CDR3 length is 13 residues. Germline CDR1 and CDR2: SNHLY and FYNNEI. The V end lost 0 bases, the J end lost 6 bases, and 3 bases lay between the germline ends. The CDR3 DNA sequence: TGTGCCAGCAGTGAAGCAGCTAATTCACCCCTCCACTTT. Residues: CASSEAANSPLHF.

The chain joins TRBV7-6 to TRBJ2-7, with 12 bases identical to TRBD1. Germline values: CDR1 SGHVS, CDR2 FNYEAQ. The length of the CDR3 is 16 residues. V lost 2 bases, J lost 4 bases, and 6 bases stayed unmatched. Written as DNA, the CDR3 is TGTGCCAGCAGCTTATCGATGGGACAGGGGGCTTACGAGCAGTACTTC. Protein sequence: CASSLSMGQGAYEQYF.